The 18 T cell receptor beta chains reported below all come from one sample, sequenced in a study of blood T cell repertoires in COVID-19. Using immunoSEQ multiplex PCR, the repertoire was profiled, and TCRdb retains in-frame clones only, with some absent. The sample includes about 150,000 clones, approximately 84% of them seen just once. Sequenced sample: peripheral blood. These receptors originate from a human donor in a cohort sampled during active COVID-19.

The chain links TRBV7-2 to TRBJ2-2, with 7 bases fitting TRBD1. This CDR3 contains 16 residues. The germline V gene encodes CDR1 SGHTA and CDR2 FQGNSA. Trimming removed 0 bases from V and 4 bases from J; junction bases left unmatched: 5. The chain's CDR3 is CASSLAPGQATGELFF. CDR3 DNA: TGTGCCAGCAGCTTAGCGCCCGGACAGGCCACCGGGGAGCTGTTTTTT.

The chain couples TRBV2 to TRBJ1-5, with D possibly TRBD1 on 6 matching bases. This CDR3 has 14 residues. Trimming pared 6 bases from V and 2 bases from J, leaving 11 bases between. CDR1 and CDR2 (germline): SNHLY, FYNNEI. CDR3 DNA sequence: TGTGCCAGCAGCAACAACAGGGGCAATCAGCCCCAGCATTTT. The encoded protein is CASSNNRGNQPQHF.

The CDR3 nucleotides read TGCGCCAGCAGCTTGGACGGGACTCTTGGGATAGAGACCCAGTACTTC. It specifies CASSLDGTLGIETQYF. This chain joins TRBV5-1 and TRBJ2-5; weak D call: TRBD2 (6 bases). The CDR3 extends over 16 amino acids. V dropped 0 bases and J dropped 4 bases, with 16 bases sitting between them. CDR1 is SGHRS and CDR2 is YFSETQ in the germline V gene.

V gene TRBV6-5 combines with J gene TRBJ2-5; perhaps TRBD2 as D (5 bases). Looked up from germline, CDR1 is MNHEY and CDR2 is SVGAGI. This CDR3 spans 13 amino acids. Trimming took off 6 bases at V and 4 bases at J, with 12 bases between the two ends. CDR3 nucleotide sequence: TGTGCCAGCAGCCGAGGGATCCGAGAGACCCAGTACTTC. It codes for CASSRGIRETQYF.

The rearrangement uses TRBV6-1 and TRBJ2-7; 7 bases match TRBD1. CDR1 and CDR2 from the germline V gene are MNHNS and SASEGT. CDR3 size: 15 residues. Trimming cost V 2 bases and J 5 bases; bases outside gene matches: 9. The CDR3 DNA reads TGTGCCAGCAGTGAAAGGGACAGATCACGCGACGAGCAGTACTTC. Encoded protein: CASSERDRSRDEQYF.

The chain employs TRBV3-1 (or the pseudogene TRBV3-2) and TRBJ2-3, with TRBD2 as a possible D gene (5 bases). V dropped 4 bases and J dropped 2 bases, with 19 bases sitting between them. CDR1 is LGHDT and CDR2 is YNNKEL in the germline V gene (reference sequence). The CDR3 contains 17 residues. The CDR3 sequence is CASSPRPAGGTTDTQYF. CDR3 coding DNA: TGTGCCAGCAGCCCGCGCCCGGCGGGTGGAACCACAGATACGCAGTATTTT.

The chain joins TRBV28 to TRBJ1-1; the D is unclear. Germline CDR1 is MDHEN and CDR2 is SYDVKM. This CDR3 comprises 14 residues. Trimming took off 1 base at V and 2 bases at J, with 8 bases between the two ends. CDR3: CASSLFGGNTEAFF. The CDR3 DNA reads TGTGCCAGCAGTTTATTCGGCGGAAACACTGAAGCTTTCTTT. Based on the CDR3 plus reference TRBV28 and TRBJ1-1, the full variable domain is DVKVTQSSRYLVKRTGEKVFLECVQDMDHENMFWYRQDPGLGLRLIYFSYDVKMKEKGDIPEGYSVSREKKERFSLILESASTNQTSMYLCASSLFGGNTEAFFGQGTRLTVV.

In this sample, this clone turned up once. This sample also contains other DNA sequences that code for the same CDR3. The CDR3 loop reads CASSIRGGNQPQHF. The CDR3 bases are TGTGCCAGTAGTATTAGGGGTGGCAATCAGCCCCAGCATTTT. The gene calls are TRBV19 and TRBJ1-5; perhaps TRBD1 as D (5 bases). Trimming cost V 3 bases and J 2 bases, with 8 bases left between them. This CDR3 has 14 amino acids. Germline values: CDR1 LNHDA, CDR2 SQIVND (reference sequence).

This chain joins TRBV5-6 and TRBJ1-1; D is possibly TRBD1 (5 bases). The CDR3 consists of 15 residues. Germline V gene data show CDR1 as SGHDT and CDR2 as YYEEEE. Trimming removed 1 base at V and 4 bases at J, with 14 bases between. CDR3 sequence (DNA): TGTGCCAGCAGCTTGTGGGAGGGGCGCAGCACTGAAGCTTTCTTT. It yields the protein CASSLWEGRSTEAFF.

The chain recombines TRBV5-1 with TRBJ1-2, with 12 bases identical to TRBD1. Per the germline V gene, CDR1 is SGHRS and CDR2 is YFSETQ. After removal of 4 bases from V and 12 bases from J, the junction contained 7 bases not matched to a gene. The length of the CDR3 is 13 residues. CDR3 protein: CASSPGTGGAHTF. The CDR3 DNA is TGCGCCAGCAGCCCCGGGACAGGGGGCGCCCACACCTTC.

CDR3 loop: CASILPSKTGETQYF. The CDR3 DNA reads TGTGCCAGTATACTACCGTCGAAGACCGGTGAGACCCAGTACTTC. V is TRBV2 and J is TRBJ2-5; no clear D. In germline, CDR1 is SNHLY, CDR2 FYNNEI. The germline V and J ends were trimmed by 9 bases and 5 bases, with 22 bases remaining between them. This CDR3 has 15 residues. The full variable domain, its missing parts supplied by reference TRBV2 and TRBJ2-5, is EPEVTQTPSHQVTQMGQEVILRCVPISNHLYFYWYRQILGQKVEFLVSFYNNEISEKSEIFDDQFSVERPDGSNFTLKIRSTKLEDSAMYFCASILPSKTGETQYFGPGTRLLVL.

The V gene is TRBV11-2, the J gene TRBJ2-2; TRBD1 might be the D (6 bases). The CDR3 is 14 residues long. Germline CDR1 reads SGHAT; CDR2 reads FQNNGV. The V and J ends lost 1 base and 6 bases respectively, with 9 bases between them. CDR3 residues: CASSLAQGAGELFF. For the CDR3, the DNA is TGTGCCAGCAGCTTAGCACAGGGCGCCGGGGAGCTGTTTTTT. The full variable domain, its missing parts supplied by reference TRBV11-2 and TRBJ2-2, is EAGVAQSPRYKIIEKRQSVAFWCNPISGHATLYWYQQILGQGPKLLIQFQNNGVVDDSQLPKDRFSAERLKGVDSTLKIQPAKLEDSAVYLCASSLAQGAGELFFGEGSRLTVL.

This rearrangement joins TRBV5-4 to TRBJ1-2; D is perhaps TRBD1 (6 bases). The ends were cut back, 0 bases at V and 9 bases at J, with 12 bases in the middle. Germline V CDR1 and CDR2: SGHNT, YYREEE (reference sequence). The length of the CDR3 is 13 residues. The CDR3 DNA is TGTGCCAGCAGCTTGGTGGGGGCGCGGAGCTACACCTTC. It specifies CASSLVGARSYTF.

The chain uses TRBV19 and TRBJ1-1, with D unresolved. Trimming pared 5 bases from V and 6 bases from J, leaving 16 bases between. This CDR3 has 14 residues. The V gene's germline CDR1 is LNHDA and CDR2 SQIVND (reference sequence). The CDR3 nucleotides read TGTGCCAGTAGTTTGGGCGCAGGCGACGCTGAAGCTTTCTTT. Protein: CASSLGAGDAEAFF.

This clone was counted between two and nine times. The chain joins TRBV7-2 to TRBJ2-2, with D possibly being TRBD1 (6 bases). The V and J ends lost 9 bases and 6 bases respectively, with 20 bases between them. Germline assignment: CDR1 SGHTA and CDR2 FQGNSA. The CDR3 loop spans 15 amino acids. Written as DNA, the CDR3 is TGTGCCAGTGAAGCCGGGGCAGGGGAAGCCGGGGAGCTGTTTTTT. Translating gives CASEAGAGEAGELFF.

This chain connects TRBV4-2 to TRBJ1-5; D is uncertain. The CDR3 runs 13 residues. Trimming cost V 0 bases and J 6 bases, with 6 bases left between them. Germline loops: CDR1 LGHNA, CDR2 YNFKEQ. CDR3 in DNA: TGTGCCAGCAGCCAAGAGAGGTTTCAGCCCCAGCATTTT. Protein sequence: CASSQERFQPQHF.

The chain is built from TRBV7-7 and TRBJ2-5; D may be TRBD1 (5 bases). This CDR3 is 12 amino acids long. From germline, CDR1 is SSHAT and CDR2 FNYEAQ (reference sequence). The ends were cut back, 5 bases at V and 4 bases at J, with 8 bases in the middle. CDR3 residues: CASSPTGETQYF. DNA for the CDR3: TGTGCCAGCAGCCCAACAGGAGAGACCCAGTACTTC.

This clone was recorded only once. The CDR3 coding sequence is TGTGCCAGCAGCCAGACACTCCGGAACACTGAAGCTTTCTTT. It codes for CASSQTLRNTEAFF. The V gene is TRBV3-1 (or the pseudogene TRBV3-2), the J gene TRBJ1-1; D call uncertain. Trimming took 3 bases from V and 1 from J, leaving 9 bases between them. Germline V gene lookup returns CDR1 LGHDT and CDR2 YNNKEL (reference sequence). There are 14 residues in the CDR3.